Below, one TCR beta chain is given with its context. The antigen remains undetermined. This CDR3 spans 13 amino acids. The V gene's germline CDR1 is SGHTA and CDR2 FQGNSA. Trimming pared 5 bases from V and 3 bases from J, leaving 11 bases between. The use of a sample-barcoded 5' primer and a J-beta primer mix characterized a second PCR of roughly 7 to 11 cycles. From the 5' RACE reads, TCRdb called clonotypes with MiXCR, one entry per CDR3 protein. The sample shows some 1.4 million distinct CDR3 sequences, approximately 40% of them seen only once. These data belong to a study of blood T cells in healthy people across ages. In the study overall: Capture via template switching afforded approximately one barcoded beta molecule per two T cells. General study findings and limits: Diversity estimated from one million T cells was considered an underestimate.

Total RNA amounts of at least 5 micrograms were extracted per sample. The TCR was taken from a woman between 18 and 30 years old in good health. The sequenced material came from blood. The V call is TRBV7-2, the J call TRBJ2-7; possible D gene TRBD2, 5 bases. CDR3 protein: CASSPERIYEQYF. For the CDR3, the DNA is TGTGCCAGCAGCCCCGAGCGGATCTACGAGCAGTACTTC.